Following are 8 T cell receptor beta chains from one sample sequenced in a study of cytomegalovirus exposure and HLA in healthy donors. Primers for the PCR totalled 60 Vbeta and 13 Jbeta. TCRdb's copy holds only in-frame clones and misses some; the assay was immunoSEQ multiplex PCR. The table has approximately 160,000 clones, around 79% seen once. The sample consisted of PBMCs. These receptor sequences come from a man between 18 and 35 years old in good health and CMV-seronegative.

The J gene is TRBJ2-7, the V gene TRBV5-1; a weak D match, TRBD2 (6 bases). V dropped 5 bases and J dropped 1 base, with 13 bases sitting between them. Per germline, CDR1 SGHRS and CDR2 YFSETQ. The CDR3 is 14 residues long. The CDR3 sequence: CASRWRDGSYEQYF. For the CDR3, the DNA is TGCGCCAGCAGGTGGCGGGACGGATCCTACGAGCAGTACTTC.

V is TRBV5-6 and J is TRBJ2-2; D perhaps matches TRBD2 (5 bases). The germline CDR1 and CDR2 sequences are SGHDT and YYEEEE. The CDR3 spans 16 residues. V gave up 5 bases and J gave up 5 bases, with 19 bases separating them. The CDR3 DNA follows: TGTGCCAGCAGATCGGACGGCCCCCGAGGGACCGGGGAGCTGTTTTTT. Amino acid sequence: CASRSDGPRGTGELFF.

This clone was counted a few times. The rearrangement uses TRBV19 and TRBJ1-1; D perhaps matches TRBD1 (5 bases). CDR1 and CDR2 (germline): LNHDA, SQIVND (reference sequence). The germline V and J ends were trimmed by 6 bases and 1 base, with 15 bases remaining between them. The CDR3 loop spans 15 amino acids. CDR3 DNA: TGTGCCAGTAGGTCTCTGGGGCAGGAGAACACTGAAGCTTTCTTT. This encodes CASRSLGQENTEAFF.

This clone was found a few times. The chain employs TRBV5-4 and TRBJ2-5, with TRBD2 matching 8 bases. After removal of 4 bases from V and 6 bases from J, the junction contained 5 bases not matched to a gene. Germline-derived CDR1 and CDR2 are SGHNT and YYREEE (reference sequence). This CDR3 region has 13 residues. CDR3 in DNA: TGTGCCAGCAGCCCGGGACTAGAGCAGACCCAGTACTTC. The encoded protein is CASSPGLEQTQYF.

The CDR3 region is CSVEGAPYGYTF. The CDR3 DNA sequence: TGCAGCGTCGAGGGGGCCCCCTATGGCTACACCTTC. The V and J genes are TRBV29-1 and TRBJ1-2, with TRBD1 matching 7 bases. This CDR3 comprises 12 residues. With V trimmed by 6 bases and J by 4 bases, 5 bases remained unmatched. CDR1 is SQVTM and CDR2 is ANQGSEA in the germline V gene.

The chain employs TRBV4-3 and TRBJ2-1; 11 bases match TRBD2. The V segment lost 0 bases and the J segment 5 bases; nucleotides outside the gene matches: 12. The CDR3 contains 19 residues. Germline loops: CDR1 LGHNA, CDR2 YSLEER. In DNA form, the CDR3 reads TGCGCCAGCAGCCAAGATCAATCTAGCGGGAGGATCAGGGACAATGAGCAGTTCTTC. It is translated as CASSQDQSSGRIRDNEQFF.

In nucleotides, the CDR3 is TGTGCCAGCAGTTCATCGGAGGGGCATCCTGGGGCAGCTTTCTTT. Protein product: CASSSSEGHPGAAFF. This chain uses TRBV6-6 with TRBJ1-1; D may be TRBD1 (5 bases). Trimming took off 4 bases at V and 10 bases at J, with 22 bases between the two ends. The CDR3 runs to 15 residues. In germline, CDR1 is MNHNY, CDR2 SVGAGI (reference sequence).

CDR3 sequence reads: CASSLAAGYEQYF. CDR3 sequence (DNA): TGTGCCAGCAGCTTGGCCGCGGGCTACGAGCAGTACTTC. The rearrangement links TRBV5-4 to TRBJ2-7; possible D gene TRBD2, 5 bases. The CDR3 runs to 13 residues. V was pared by 0 bases and J by 3 bases, with 7 bases between. The germline V gene has CDR1 SGHNT and CDR2 YYREEE (reference sequence).